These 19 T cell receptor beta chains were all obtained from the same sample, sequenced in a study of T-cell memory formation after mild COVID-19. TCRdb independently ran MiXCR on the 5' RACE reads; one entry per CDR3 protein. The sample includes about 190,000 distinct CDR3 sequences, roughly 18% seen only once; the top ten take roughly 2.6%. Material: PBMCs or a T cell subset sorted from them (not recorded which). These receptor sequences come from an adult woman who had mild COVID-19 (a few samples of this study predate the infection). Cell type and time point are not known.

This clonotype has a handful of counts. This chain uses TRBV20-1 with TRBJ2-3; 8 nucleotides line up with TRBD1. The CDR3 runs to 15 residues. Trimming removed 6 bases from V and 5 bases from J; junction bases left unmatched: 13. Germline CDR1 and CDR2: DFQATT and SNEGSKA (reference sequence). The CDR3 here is CSAGRARGLLDTQYF. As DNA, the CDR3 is TGCAGTGCCGGCAGGGCCAGGGGGCTGTTAGATACGCAGTATTTT.

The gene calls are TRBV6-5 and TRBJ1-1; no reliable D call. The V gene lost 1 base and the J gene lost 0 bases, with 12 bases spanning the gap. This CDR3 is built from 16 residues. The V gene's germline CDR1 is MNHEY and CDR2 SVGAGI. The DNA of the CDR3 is TGTGCCAGCAGTTACTTTGCCCCAGCCATGAACACTGAAGCTTTCTTT. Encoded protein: CASSYFAPAMNTEAFF.

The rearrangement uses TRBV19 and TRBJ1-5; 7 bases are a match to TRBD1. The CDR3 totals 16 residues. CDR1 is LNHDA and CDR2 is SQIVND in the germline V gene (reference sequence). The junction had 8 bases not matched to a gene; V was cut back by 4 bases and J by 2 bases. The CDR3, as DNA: TGTGCCAGTAGTAGAGCCGACAGGGTAGGCAATCAGCCCCAGCATTTT. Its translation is CASSRADRVGNQPQHF.

CDR3 in DNA: TGTGCCAGCAGCGTAGTTAGCGGGACTGGGGCCAACGTCCTGACTTTC. This translates into CASSVVSGTGANVLTF. The chain has TRBV9 and TRBJ2-6; 8 nucleotides agree with TRBD2. The CDR3 has 16 amino acids. The V gene end was trimmed by 0 bases and the J gene end by 2 bases; junction bases not matched to a gene: 1. Germline loops: CDR1 SGDLS, CDR2 YYNGEE.

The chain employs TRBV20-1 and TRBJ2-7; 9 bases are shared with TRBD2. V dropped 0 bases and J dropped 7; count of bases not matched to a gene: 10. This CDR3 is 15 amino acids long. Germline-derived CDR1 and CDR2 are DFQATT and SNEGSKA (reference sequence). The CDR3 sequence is CSARDPGLALMEQYF. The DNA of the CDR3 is TGCAGTGCTAGAGATCCGGGACTAGCCCTCATGGAGCAGTACTTC.

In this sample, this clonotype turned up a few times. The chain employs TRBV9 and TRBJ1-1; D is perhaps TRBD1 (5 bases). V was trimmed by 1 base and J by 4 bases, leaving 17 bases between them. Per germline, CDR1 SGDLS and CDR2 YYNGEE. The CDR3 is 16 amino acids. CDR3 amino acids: CASSVSLGEGFTEAFF. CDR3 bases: TGTGCCAGCAGCGTAAGTTTGGGGGAAGGGTTCACTGAAGCTTTCTTT.

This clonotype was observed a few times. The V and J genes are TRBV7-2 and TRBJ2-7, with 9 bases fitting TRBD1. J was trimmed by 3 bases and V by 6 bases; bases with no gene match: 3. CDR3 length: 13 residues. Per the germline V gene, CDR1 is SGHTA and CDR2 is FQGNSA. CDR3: CASSWDRVYEQYF. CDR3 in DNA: TGTGCCAGCAGTTGGGACAGGGTCTACGAGCAGTACTTC.

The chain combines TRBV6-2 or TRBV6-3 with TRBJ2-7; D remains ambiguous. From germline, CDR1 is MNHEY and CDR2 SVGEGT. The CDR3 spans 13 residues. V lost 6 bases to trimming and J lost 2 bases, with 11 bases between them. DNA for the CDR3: TGTGCCAGCAGACCTACAGCTACCTACGAGCAGTACTTC. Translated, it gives CASRPTATYEQYF.

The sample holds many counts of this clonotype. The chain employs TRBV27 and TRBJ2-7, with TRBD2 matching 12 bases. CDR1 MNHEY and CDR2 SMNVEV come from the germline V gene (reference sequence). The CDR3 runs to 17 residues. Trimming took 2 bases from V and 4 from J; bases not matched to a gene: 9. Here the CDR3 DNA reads TGTGCCAGCAGTTTAGTCTCTAGCGGGAGGGCCCCGTACGAGCAGTACTTC. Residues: CASSLVSSGRAPYEQYF.

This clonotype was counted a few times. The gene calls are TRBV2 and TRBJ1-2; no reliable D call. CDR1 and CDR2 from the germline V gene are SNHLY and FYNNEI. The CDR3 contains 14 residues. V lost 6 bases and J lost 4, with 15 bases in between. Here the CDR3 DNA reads TGTGCCAGCAGGGCAGGACGGAACAGCTATGGCTACACCTTC. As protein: CASRAGRNSYGYTF.

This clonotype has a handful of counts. The CDR3 DNA reads as TGTGCCAGCAGCCAAGCAGGGGCAAATACTGAAGCTTTCTTT. Its protein product is CASSQAGANTEAFF. This sequence joins TRBV4-2 and TRBJ1-1, with a weak D call TRBD1 (6 bases). Germline lookup yields CDR1 LGHNA and CDR2 YNFKEQ. The V and J ends lost 1 base and 5 bases respectively, with 11 bases between them. The CDR3 spans 14 residues.

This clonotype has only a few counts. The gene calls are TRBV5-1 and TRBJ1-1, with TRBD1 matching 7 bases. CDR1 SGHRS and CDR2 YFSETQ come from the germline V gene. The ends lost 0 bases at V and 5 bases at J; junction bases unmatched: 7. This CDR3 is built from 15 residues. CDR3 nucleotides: TGCGCCAGCAGCTTGGAGGGCAGGGGGGTGACTGAAGCTTTCTTT. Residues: CASSLEGRGVTEAFF.

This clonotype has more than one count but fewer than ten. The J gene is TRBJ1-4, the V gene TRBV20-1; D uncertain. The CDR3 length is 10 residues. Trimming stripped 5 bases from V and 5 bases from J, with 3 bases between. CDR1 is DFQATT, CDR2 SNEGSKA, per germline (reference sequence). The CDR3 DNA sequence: TGCAGTGCTCGGAATGAAAAACTGTTTTTT. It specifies CSARNEKLFF.

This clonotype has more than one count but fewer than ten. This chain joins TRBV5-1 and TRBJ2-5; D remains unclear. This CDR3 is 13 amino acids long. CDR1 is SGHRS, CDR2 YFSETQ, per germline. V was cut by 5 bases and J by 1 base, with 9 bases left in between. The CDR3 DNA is TGCGCCAGCAGGTTCGGTACCCAAGAGACCCAGTACTTC. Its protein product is CASRFGTQETQYF.

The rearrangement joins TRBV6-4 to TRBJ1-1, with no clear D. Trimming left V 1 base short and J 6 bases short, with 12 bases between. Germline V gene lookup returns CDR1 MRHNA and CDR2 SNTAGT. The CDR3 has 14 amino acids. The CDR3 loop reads CASSDYIRVSEAFF. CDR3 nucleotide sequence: TGTGCCAGCAGTGACTATATCCGAGTTTCTGAAGCTTTCTTT.

This chain's CDR3 is CASSDRDTRNSPLHF. The CDR3 DNA reads as TGTGCCAGCAGTGACCGGGACACCAGAAATTCACCCCTCCACTTT. The chain couples TRBV27 to TRBJ1-6; weak D call: TRBD1 (6 bases). This CDR3 spans 15 amino acids. CDR1 MNHEY and CDR2 SMNVEV come from the germline V gene (reference sequence). The V end lost 5 bases, the J end lost 7 bases, and 15 bases lay between the germline ends.

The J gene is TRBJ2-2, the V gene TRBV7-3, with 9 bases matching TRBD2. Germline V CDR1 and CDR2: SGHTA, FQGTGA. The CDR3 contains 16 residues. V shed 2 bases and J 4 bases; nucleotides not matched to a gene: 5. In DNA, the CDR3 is TGTGCCAGCAGCTTAGCGCGGGGGGGAAGCACCGGGGAGCTGTTTTTT. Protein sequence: CASSLARGGSTGELFF.

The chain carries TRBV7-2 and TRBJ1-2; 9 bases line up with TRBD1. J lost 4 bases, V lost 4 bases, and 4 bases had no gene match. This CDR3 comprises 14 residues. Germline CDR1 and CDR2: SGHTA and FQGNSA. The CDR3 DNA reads TGTGCCAGCAGCTGGGGACAGGGAGCCTATGGCTACACCTTC. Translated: CASSWGQGAYGYTF.

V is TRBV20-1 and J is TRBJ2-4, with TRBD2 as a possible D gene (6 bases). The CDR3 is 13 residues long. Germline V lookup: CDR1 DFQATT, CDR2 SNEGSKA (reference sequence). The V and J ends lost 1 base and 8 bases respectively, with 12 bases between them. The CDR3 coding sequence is TGCAGTGCTAGAGTTGGGGGGAAGGACATTCAGTACTTC. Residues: CSARVGGKDIQYF.